This T cell receptor (beta chain) comes out of a study of OX40 agonist ivuxolimab in advanced cancers. Study background: Allowance was made for prior anti-PD-1, anti-PD-L1 or anti-CTLA-4 therapy, and roughly 40% had some.

The method was immunoSEQ multiplex PCR; TCRdb's version includes in-frame clones alone and lacks a portion of them. The sample shows some 74,000 clones, less than 90% of them seen only once. The V and J ends lost 4 bases and 4 bases respectively, with 8 bases between them. Germline lookup yields CDR1 SGHTA and CDR2 FQGNSA. CDR3 length: 13 residues. Autoimmune disease history or systemic immunosuppression led to patient exclusion. At cycle 4 day 1, cycle 7 day 1, and baseline, blood was sampled. Study results and caveats: Clones of CD4+ and CD8+ blood T cells grew by week 6 at doses of 0.1 to 3.0 mg/kg.

Concerning this clone: The antigen is unknown.

Sequencing used CD4+ or CD8+ T cells sorted from blood, obtained in a trial of the OX40 agonist ivuxolimab. The receptor comes from an adult with an advanced solid tumor such as melanoma, head and neck, liver or kidney cancer. This sequence joins TRBV7-2 and TRBJ1-3; D not resolved. CDR3 DNA: TGTGCCAGCAGCTCGGACGTCGGAAACACCATATATTTT. Residues: CASSSDVGNTIYF.